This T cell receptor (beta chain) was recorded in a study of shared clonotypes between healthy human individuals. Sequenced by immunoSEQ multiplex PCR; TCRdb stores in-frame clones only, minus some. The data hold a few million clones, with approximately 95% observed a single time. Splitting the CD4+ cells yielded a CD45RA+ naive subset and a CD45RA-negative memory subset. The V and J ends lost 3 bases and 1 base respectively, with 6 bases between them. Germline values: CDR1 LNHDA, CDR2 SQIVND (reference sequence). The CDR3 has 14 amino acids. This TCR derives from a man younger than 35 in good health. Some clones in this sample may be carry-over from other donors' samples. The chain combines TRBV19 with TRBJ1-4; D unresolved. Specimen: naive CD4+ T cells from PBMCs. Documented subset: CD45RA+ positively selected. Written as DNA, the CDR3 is TGTGCCAGTAGTATCCGCGAAACTAATGAAAAACTGTTTTTT. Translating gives CASSIRETNEKLFF.